This entry lists 8 T cell receptor beta chains sequenced from one sample in a study of blood T cell repertoires in COVID-19. Some clones are missing from TCRdb's copy, which holds only in-frame ones; the method was immunoSEQ multiplex PCR. The table has roughly 140,000 clones, approximately 86% seen once. The sample comprised PBMCs or T cells enriched from blood (not recorded which). The receptor source for this set is a woman in her thirties or forties who had recovered from COVID-19.

V is TRBV20-1 and J is TRBJ1-2, with no clear D. The germline V gene encodes CDR1 DFQATT and CDR2 SNEGSKA (reference sequence). This CDR3 comprises 11 residues. V was clipped by 0 bases and J by 6 bases, with 5 bases between them. The CDR3 DNA follows: TGCAGTGCTAGAGATCTAAATGGCTACACCTTC. Amino acid sequence: CSARDLNGYTF.

The chain employs TRBV11-2 and TRBJ1-2; 12 positions agree with TRBD1. V dropped 0 bases and J dropped 5; count of bases not matched to a gene: 4. There are 16 residues in the CDR3. Germline assignment: CDR1 SGHAT and CDR2 FQNNGV. The CDR3 region is CASSLEGDRGLYGYTF. CDR3 sequence (DNA): TGTGCCAGCAGCTTAGAGGGGGACAGGGGGCTGTATGGCTACACCTTC.

V is TRBV12-3 or TRBV12-4 and J is TRBJ2-7; D might be TRBD2 (7 bases). The CDR3 extends over 13 amino acids. Trimming removed 6 bases from V and 3 bases from J, with 12 bases in between. CDR3 loop: CASSLRGGYEQYF. In DNA form, the CDR3 reads TGTGCCAGCAGCTTAAGGGGGGGCTACGAGCAGTACTTC.

The chain links TRBV6-5 to TRBJ2-1; 7 positions match TRBD1. After removal of 5 bases from V and 15 bases from J, the junction contained 16 bases not matched to a gene. The CDR3 has 14 residues. Germline assignment: CDR1 MNHEY and CDR2 SVGAGI. The CDR3 spells CASSPNNYRGNTFF. The CDR3 DNA reads TGTGCCAGCAGTCCTAACAATTACAGGGGAAATACGTTCTTC.

The chain employs TRBV27 and TRBJ1-5; 7 bases match TRBD1. CDR3 length: 16 amino acids. Germline CDR1 reads MNHEY; CDR2 reads SMNVEV (reference sequence). J gave up 7 bases and V 1 base, and 10 bases lay outside the gene matches. CDR3 amino acids: CASSLWSGGTGQPQHF. The CDR3 nucleotides are TGTGCCAGCAGTTTATGGTCAGGGGGGACTGGCCAGCCCCAGCATTTT.

The J gene is TRBJ2-3, the V gene TRBV29-1; 7 bases line up with TRBD2. Germline values: CDR1 SQVTM, CDR2 ANQGSEA. The CDR3 covers 19 residues. The J segment lost 2 bases and the V segment lost 3 bases, leaving 20 bases of the junction unmatched. CDR3 residues: CSVDSSGIGSGLNTDTQYF. The CDR3 DNA follows: TGCAGCGTTGACTCTAGCGGAATAGGCTCTGGGTTAAACACAGATACGCAGTATTTT.

The CDR3 spells CATMSYLAGVSEQFF. In DNA, the CDR3 is TGTGCCACTATGTCATATCTAGCGGGAGTATCGGAGCAGTTCTTC. The chain is built from TRBV19 and TRBJ2-1, with TRBD2 matching 10 bases. V was clipped by 10 bases and J by 10 bases; unmatched bases: 16. The CDR3 has 15 amino acids. Germline V gene data show CDR1 as LNHDA and CDR2 as SQIVND (reference sequence).

The chain employs TRBV27 and TRBJ2-7; 8 positions match TRBD1. CDR1 MNHEY and CDR2 SMNVEV come from the germline V gene (reference sequence). V dropped 4 bases and J dropped 3; count of bases not matched to a gene: 8. The CDR3 totals 15 residues. The CDR3 sequence is CASSYGGTGLYEQYF. The CDR3 coding sequence is TGTGCCAGCAGTTATGGCGGGACAGGCCTCTACGAGCAGTACTTC.